The rows below give T cell receptor beta chains drawn from one sample of a study of blood T cell repertoires in COVID-19. Clones were read by immunoSEQ multiplex PCR, and TCRdb kept only the in-frame ones, dropping some. The repertoire holds around 20,000 clones, 70% to 90% seen once, with 7.9% in the top ten. Sequenced input: peripheral blood. These receptors came from a human donor with active COVID-19. The donor label of this sample is uncertain. CDR3s include the opening cysteine and the closing phenylalanine or tryptophan. The D gene is left open where the match is weak. Size values are once, few and many counts, or a class for expanded clones, and some rows have none.

>TRBJ1-5|TRBV30|TRBD1|.
CAWSVEAGQGFQPQHF
TGTGCCTGGAGTGTAGAGGCTGGACAGGGGTTTCAGCCCCAGCATTTT
>TRBJ1-3|TRBV10-3|.|once
CAISEFPGVSGNTIYF
TGTGCCATCAGTGAGTTCCCAGGGGTATCCGGAAACACCATATATTTT
>TRBJ2-1|TRBV11-2|.|.
CASSLVRSSSYNEQFF
TGTGCCAGCAGCTTAGTTAGATCTAGCAGTTACAATGAGCAGTTCTTC
>TRBJ2-5|TRBV27|.|.
CASSLLISTRETQYF
TGTGCCAGCAGTTTATTGATCAGCACGCGGGAGACCCAGTACTTC
>TRBJ2-7|TRBV4-2|.|.
CASSLQTRYEQYF
TGTGCCAGCAGCCTCCAGACTCGGTACGAGCAGTACTTC
>TRBJ2-6|TRBV5-1|.|once
CASSLALTGSGANVLTF
TGCGCCAGCAGCTTGGCGCTCACAGGCAGCGGGGCCAACGTCCTGACTTTC
>TRBJ2-7|TRBV27|TRBD2|.
CASSFKAGGSFTDYEQYF
TGTGCCAGCAGTTTCAAGGCGGGCGGGAGTTTTACGGACTACGAGCAGTACTTC
>TRBJ2-2|TRBV3-1/TRBV3-2|.|.
CASSQGTNTGELFF
TGTGCCAGCAGCCAGGGGACTAACACCGGGGAGCTGTTTTTT
>TRBJ1-3|TRBV3-1/TRBV3-2|.|.
CASSPTGSTIYF
TGTGCCAGCAGCCCTACAGGGAGCACCATATATTTT
>TRBJ2-3|TRBV5-8|TRBD2|.
CASSWDRGRSGRDTQYF
TGTGCCAGCAGCTGGGACCGGGGCCGCTCCGGGAGGGATACGCAGTATTTT
>TRBJ2-6|TRBV6-5|TRBD2|once
CASGQREGGANVLTF
TGTGCCAGCGGCCAGAGGGAGGGTGGGGCCAACGTCCTGACTTTC
>TRBJ2-1|TRBV9|.|few
CASSLGANEQFF
TGTGCCAGCAGCCTAGGGGCCAATGAGCAGTTCTTC
>TRBJ2-7|TRBV6-5|TRBD1|.
CASSSNRGEGAYEQYF
TGTGCCAGCAGTTCCAACAGGGGCGAAGGAGCCTACGAGCAGTACTTC
>TRBJ1-1|TRBV18|TRBD1|once
CASSFSDRATEAFF
TGTGCCAGCTCCTTTAGTGACAGGGCCACTGAAGCTTTCTTT
>TRBJ2-1|TRBV11-2|.|.
CASSPSLGPYNEQFF
TGTGCCAGCAGCCCGTCTCTGGGGCCCTACAATGAGCAGTTCTTC
>TRBJ2-2|TRBV7-3|TRBD1|.
CASSPTGSPGELFF
TGTGCCAGCAGCCCGACAGGGAGTCCCGGGGAGCTGTTTTTT
>TRBJ2-6|TRBV6-1|TRBD1|.
CASSDPRDRVSGANVLTF
TGTGCCAGCAGTGACCCCCGGGACAGGGTCTCGGGGGCCAACGTCCTGACTTTC
>TRBJ2-1|TRBV12-1|.|.
CASSYSSPDGNNERFF
TGTGCCAGCAGCTACTCCTCCCCAGACGGAAACAATGAGCGGTTCTTC
>TRBJ2-7|TRBV4-1|.|once
CASSQVQGLAYEQYF
TGCGCCAGCAGCCAAGTCCAGGGACTCGCCTACGAGCAGTACTTC
>TRBJ1-2|TRBV24-1|.|few
CATSAFYDGYTF
TGTGCCACCAGTGCGTTCTACGATGGCTACACCTTC
>TRBJ2-1|TRBV11-2|.|once
CASWAYNEQFF
TGTGCCAGCTGGGCATACAATGAGCAGTTCTTC
>TRBJ2-1|TRBV4-3|.|.
CASSQEVPSSYNEQFF
TGCGCCAGCAGCCAAGAGGTACCGAGCTCCTACAATGAGCAGTTCTTC
>TRBJ2-7|TRBV27|TRBD1|.
CASSSTGIYEQYF
TGTGCCAGCAGTTCGACAGGGATTTACGAGCAGTACTTC
>TRBJ1-6|TRBV28|TRBD1|few
CASSLFRDRGPLGSPLHF
TGTGCCAGCAGTTTATTCCGGGACAGGGGCCCGCTAGGCTCACCCCTCCACTTT
>TRBJ1-5|TRBV21-1|.|.
CASRNRGSNQPQHF
TGTGCCAGCAGGAACAGGGGTAGCAATCAGCCCCAGCATTTT
>TRBJ2-1|TRBV10-3|.|.
CAISDTLANEQFF
TGTGCCATCAGTGACACACTAGCAAATGAGCAGTTCTTC
>TRBJ1-5|TRBV19|TRBD1|.
CASQQGQVQPQHF
TGTGCCTCCCAACAGGGGCAGGTTCAGCCCCAGCATTTT
>TRBJ2-7|TRBV27|.|.
CASSNNYRAVQAYEQYF
TGTGCCAGCAGCAATAATTACCGCGCGGTTCAAGCCTACGAGCAGTACTTC
>TRBJ1-2|TRBV7-9|TRBD1|few
CASSDGTGVYGYTF
TGTGCCAGCAGCGACGGGACAGGGGTCTATGGCTACACCTTC
>TRBJ2-7|TRBV28|TRBD2|once
CASRPSGNYEQYF
TGTGCCAGCAGACCTAGCGGGAACTACGAGCAGTACTTC
>TRBJ1-5|TRBV4-1|TRBD1|.
CASSQQTGARQPQHF
TGCGCCAGCAGCCAGCAAACAGGGGCGCGTCAGCCCCAGCATTTT
>TRBJ2-1|TRBV6-6|.|.
CASSSSGGFSYNEQFF
TGTGCCAGCAGCTCATCTGGCGGCTTCTCCTACAATGAGCAGTTCTTC
>TRBJ1-4|TRBV18|TRBD1|.
CASSPSGFQGVKKLFF
TGTGCCAGCTCACCCTCGGGTTTTCAGGGGGTCAAAAAACTGTTTTTT
>TRBJ2-5|TRBV7-3|.|.
CASSLTPAAQETQYF
TGTGCCAGCAGCTTAACCCCCGCGGCGCAAGAGACCCAGTACTTC
>TRBJ2-1|TRBV7-9|.|.
CASRSTESYNEQFF
TGTGCCAGCAGAAGTACTGAATCCTACAATGAGCAGTTCTTC
>TRBJ2-5|TRBV30|.|.
CAWSGSGTQYF
TGTGCCTGGAGTGGCTCCGGGACCCAGTACTTC
>TRBJ2-5|TRBV7-6|TRBD2|.
CASRRAGGGFGETQYF
TGTGCCAGCAGAAGGGCGGGGGGCGGTTTCGGAGAGACCCAGTACTTC
>TRBJ1-1|TRBV15|TRBD1|.
CATSRDRGKTGGMNTEAFF
TGTGCCACCAGCAGAGATCGTGGGAAGACAGGGGGCATGAACACTGAAGCTTTCTTT
>TRBJ2-7|TRBV6-2/TRBV6-3|.|.
CASSYSLKMDRPYEQYF
TGTGCCAGCAGTTACTCTTTGAAGATGGACAGACCTTACGAGCAGTACTTC
>TRBJ2-1|TRBV5-1|TRBD2|.
CASRWTSGRNDEQFF
TGCGCCAGCAGATGGACTAGCGGGAGGAATGATGAGCAGTTCTTC
>TRBJ2-4|TRBV11-3|.|.
CASSSPGGAKNIQYF
TGTGCCAGCAGCTCCCCAGGGGGGGCCAAAAACATTCAGTACTTC
>TRBJ2-3|TRBV28|TRBD2|.
CASRFSGRGIGDTQYF
TGTGCCAGCAGATTTAGCGGGAGAGGGATAGGCGATACGCAGTATTTT
>TRBJ2-1|TRBV9|TRBD1|.
CASSPRTGNEQFF
TGTGCCAGCAGCCCCCGGACAGGGAATGAGCAGTTCTTC
>TRBJ2-3|TRBV7-8|TRBD2|.
CASSLSGARTDTQYF
TGTGCCAGCAGCCTTAGCGGGGCTCGCACAGATACGCAGTATTTT
>TRBJ2-3|TRBV19|TRBD2|.
CASSIIAGTDTQYF
TGTGCCAGTAGTATAATAGCGGGAACAGATACGCAGTATTTT
>TRBJ1-4|TRBV9|TRBD1|.
CASSTQTGGSNEKLFF
TGTGCCAGCAGCACCCAAACAGGGGGCTCTAATGAAAAACTGTTTTTT
>TRBJ2-7|TRBV28|.|.
CATEHRGYYEQYF
TGTGCCACCGAACATAGGGGATACTACGAGCAGTACTTC
>TRBJ2-2|TRBV6-4|TRBD2|.
CASSLGAGGTGELFF
TGTGCCAGCAGTCTCGGGGCGGGAGGCACCGGGGAGCTGTTTTTT